A selection of T cell receptor beta chains follows, all from one sample in a study of blood T cells in healthy people across ages. TCRdb reanalysed the 5' RACE reads using MiXCR and keeps one entry per CDR3 protein. The sample carries nearly 800,000 distinct CDR3 sequences, approximately 60% recorded once. Material for sequencing was blood. These receptors all stem from a man aged 35 to 55 in good health. The CDR3 runs from the conserved cysteine through the conserved F or W. The D gene is left open where the match is weak. Some rows mark clone size as missing; the rest say once, few, many or name a class of expanded clone.

CDR3: CASSSFRAQEETQYF; DNA: TGTGCCAGCAGCTCCTTCCGGGCCCAAGAAGAGACCCAGTACTTC; V: TRBV7-9; size: .; J: TRBJ2-5; D: .
CDR3: CASSRGQGATDTQYF; DNA: TGTGCCAGCAGCCGTGGACAGGGAGCCACAGATACGCAGTATTTT; V: TRBV9; size: few; J: TRBJ2-3; D: TRBD1
CDR3: CASRGWGTGKQETQYF; DNA: TGCGCCAGCAGAGGATGGGGGACAGGGAAACAAGAGACCCAGTACTTC; V: TRBV5-1; size: .; J: TRBJ2-5; D: TRBD1
CDR3: CASTYLGEQYF; DNA: TGTGCCAGCACTTATTTGGGGGAGCAGTACTTC; V: TRBV28; size: .; J: TRBJ2-5; D: .
CDR3: CASTVGGANVLTF; DNA: TGTGCCAGCACTGTGGGTGGGGCCAACGTCCTGACTTTC; V: TRBV27; size: few; J: TRBJ2-6; D: .
CDR3: CASSPPSGTRLFGNNEQFF; DNA: TGTGCCAGCAGCCCCCCCTCCGGGACTAGACTTTTCGGTAACAATGAGCAGTTCTTC; V: TRBV7-6; size: few; J: TRBJ2-1; D: TRBD2
CDR3: CASSEATAVLYEQYF; DNA: TGTGCCAGCAGTGAAGCTACCGCGGTACTTTACGAGCAGTACTTC; V: TRBV6-1; size: few; J: TRBJ2-7; D: .
CDR3: CASSNTNAVHEQYF; DNA: TGTGCCAGCAGTAATACTAATGCAGTACACGAGCAGTACTTC; V: TRBV12-3/TRBV12-4; size: few; J: TRBJ2-7; D: .
CDR3: CSARPDRGRPYEQYF; DNA: TGCAGTGCTAGACCTGACAGGGGGCGTCCCTACGAGCAGTACTTC; V: TRBV20-1; size: few; J: TRBJ2-7; D: TRBD1
CDR3: CASSPQTTQEAFF; DNA: TGTGCCAGCAGCCCTCAAACAACACAAGAAGCTTTCTTT; V: TRBV7-6; size: few; J: TRBJ1-1; D: .
CDR3: CSARRGSTETQYF; DNA: TGCAGCGCCCGCAGGGGATCCACAGAGACCCAGTACTTC; V: TRBV29-1; size: .; J: TRBJ2-5; D: .